This TCR beta chain derives from a study of blood T cell repertoires in COVID-19. The CDR3 runs 15 residues. Per the original data handling: Reference gene primer amplification gave nucleated cell count estimates. Method: immunoSEQ multiplex PCR; TCRdb's copy keeps in-frame clones and lacks some. Clone size and the V and J calls come from that table; the DNA yielded D and trimming. The data show under 100,000 clones, with 87% seen just once and roughly 1.1% held by the top ten. This receptor was taken from a human donor in a cohort sampled during active COVID-19. The sequencing input was peripheral blood. The V call is TRBV21-1, the J call TRBJ2-7; TRBD2 reflects the table's D call only, with no check against the DNA. TRBV21-1 has pseudogene status. CDR3 nucleotides: TGTGCCAGCAGCAAAGGGGGACTAGCGAACTACGAGCAGTACTTC. Protein: CASSKGGLANYEQYF.